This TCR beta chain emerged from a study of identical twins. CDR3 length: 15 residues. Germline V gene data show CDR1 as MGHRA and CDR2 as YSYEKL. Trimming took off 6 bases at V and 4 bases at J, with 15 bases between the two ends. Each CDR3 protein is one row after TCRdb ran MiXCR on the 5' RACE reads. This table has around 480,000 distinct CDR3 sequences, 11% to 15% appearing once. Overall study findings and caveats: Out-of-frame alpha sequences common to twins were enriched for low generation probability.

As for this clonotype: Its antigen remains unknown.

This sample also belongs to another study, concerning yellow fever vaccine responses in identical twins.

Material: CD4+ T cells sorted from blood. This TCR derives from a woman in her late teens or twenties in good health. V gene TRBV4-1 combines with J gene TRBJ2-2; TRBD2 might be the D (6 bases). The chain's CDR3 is CASRTPGLPTGELFF. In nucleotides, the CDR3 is TGCGCCAGCAGAACCCCGGGACTCCCCACCGGGGAGCTGTTTTTT.